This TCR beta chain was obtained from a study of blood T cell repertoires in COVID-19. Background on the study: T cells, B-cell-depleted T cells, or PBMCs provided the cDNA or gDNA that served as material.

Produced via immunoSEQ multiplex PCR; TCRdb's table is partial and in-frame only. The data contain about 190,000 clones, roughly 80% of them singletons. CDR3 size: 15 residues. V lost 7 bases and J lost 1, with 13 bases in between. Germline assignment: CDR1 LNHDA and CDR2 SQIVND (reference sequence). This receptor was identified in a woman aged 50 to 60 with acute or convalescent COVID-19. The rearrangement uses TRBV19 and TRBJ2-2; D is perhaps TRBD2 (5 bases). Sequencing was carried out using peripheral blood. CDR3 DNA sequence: TGTGCCAGTACCCCACTAGTGGAGAACACCGGGGAGCTGTTTTTT. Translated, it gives CASTPLVENTGELFF.